This paragraph reports one T cell receptor beta chain. Its antigen is unidentified. CDR3 size: 12 residues. The V gene lost 5 bases and the J gene lost 4 bases, with 9 bases spanning the gap. CDR1 SEHNR and CDR2 FQNEAQ come from the germline V gene (reference sequence). PCR used 60 Vbeta primers and 13 Jbeta primers. The repertoire was sequenced with immunoSEQ multiplex PCR; TCRdb's copy has only in-frame clones and lacks some. The sample lists over 200,000 clones, about 80% occurring once. These data belong to a study of cytomegalovirus exposure and HLA in healthy donors. Study-wide results and caveats: Several top significant clusters appeared, in a later analysis, to be linked to common viral pathogens. In a later analysis, a missense DCLRE1C variant was linked to TCR beta V- and J-gene trimming. Productive rates of about 87% or about 30% were seen for most TCR beta V segments in an earlier analysis.

The sample taken for sequencing was PBMCs. The TCR sequence derives from a male donor in good health and CMV-seronegative. This chain links TRBV7-9 with TRBJ2-7; D perhaps matches TRBD1 (5 bases). CDR3 in amino acids: CASSGPGYEQYF. For the CDR3, the DNA is TGTGCCAGCAGCGGTCCAGGGTACGAGCAGTACTTC.